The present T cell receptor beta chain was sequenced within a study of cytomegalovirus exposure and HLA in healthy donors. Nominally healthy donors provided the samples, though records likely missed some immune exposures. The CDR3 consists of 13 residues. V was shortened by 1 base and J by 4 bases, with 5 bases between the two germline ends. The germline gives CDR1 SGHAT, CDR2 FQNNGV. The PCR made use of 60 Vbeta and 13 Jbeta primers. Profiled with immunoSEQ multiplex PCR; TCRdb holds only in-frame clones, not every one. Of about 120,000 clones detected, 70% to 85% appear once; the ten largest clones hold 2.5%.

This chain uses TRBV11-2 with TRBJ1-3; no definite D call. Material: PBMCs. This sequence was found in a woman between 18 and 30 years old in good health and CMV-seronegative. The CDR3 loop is CASSLVGGNTIYF. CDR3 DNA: TGTGCCAGCAGCTTAGTCGGGGGAAACACCATATATTTT.